Described below is a single TCR beta chain sequence and its context. The sample holds a few counts of this clonotype. Its antigen is still unknown. Nothing much larger sits one base from this clone, and base qualities are not available. Including cysteine and phenylalanine, the CDR3 has 15 amino acids. Of all the DNA, just the CDR3 is kept, 45 bases in frame from base 1. The trim is 10 bases for V and 2 bases for J, with a gap of 17 bases between the germline ends. The sample is drawn from a study of T-cell reconstitution after alpha-beta-depleted transplantation in children (dated by TCRdb to 2016 to 2017). In the study overall: Using TCR repertoire profiling, the study quantitatively followed how T-cell immune reconstitution unfolded in children after TCRalphabeta/CD19-depleted allogeneic hematopoietic cell transplantation. Results the study describes overall, beyond this receptor: Apparently early alphabetaT-cell count recovery about two months after transplant reportedly relied on only several hundred rapidly expanded clones derived from non-depleted graft cells. In some patients, high TCRbeta diversity at day 60 was attributed to recipient T cells and intrathymic progenitors that had survived conditioning. Hyperexpanded clone frequencies declined over subsequent months; after one year, T-cell counts and TCRbeta diversity were mostly attributed to newly produced T cells.

This sample's treatment or condition label indicates: allogeneic hematopoietic cell transplantation with graft depleted of TCRalphabeta T cells and CD19 B cells. TCRalphabeta/CD19-depleted allogeneic hematopoietic cell grafts were given to the transplant recipients, all of whom were children. Library generation was performed with PCR. Sequencing relied on an Illumina HiSeq 2500. TCR library preparation used molecular barcoding, with unique molecular identifiers applied to normalize quantification of the TCRbeta repertoire. TCRdb reran the public reads through fastp at Q25 and MiXCR, keeping productive beta chains. Every CDR3 protein is listed once, alongside the most common genes and DNA of its rows. Across this sample there are hundreds of thousands of distinct CDR3 sequences, with under 20% seen only once. The ten largest clones take up roughly 5% of the sample.

This clonotype was sampled from a male patient younger than 18 who had a stem cell transplant for acute lymphoblastic leukemia, so the T cells may come from the graft donor. The rearrangement joined TRBV12-3 or TRBV12-4 to TRBJ1-4, with no confident D gene call. The specimen was PBMCs, mostly from graft donor cells, collected 360 days after TCRalphabeta/CD19-depleted stem cell transplant. The bases read TGTGCCACCGGGCCCCCGAACTTGACTAATGAAAAACTGTTTTTT. It translates to CATGPPNLTNEKLFF.